This TCR beta chain emerged from a study of CDR3 diversity in severe acne. TCRdb used MiXCR to reprocess the PCR reads, holding one entry per CDR3 protein. The repertoire holds about 85,000 distinct CDR3 sequences, with 45% to 55% as singletons. V was pared by 5 bases and J by 4 bases, with 7 bases of the junction left unmatched. This CDR3 spans 14 amino acids. The V gene's germline CDR1 is SGHTA and CDR2 FQGNSA. Sequencing was done on a sample of blood. The rearrangement uses TRBV7-2 and TRBJ1-1; 7 bases fit TRBD1. This clonotype was obtained from a male donor in good health, serving as a control. CDR3: CASSSRQGATEAFF. DNA for the CDR3: TGTGCCAGCAGCAGCAGACAGGGCGCCACTGAAGCTTTCTTT.